The 5 T cell receptor beta chains below were found in one sample sequenced in a study of cytomegalovirus exposure and HLA in healthy donors. Vbeta (60) and Jbeta (13) primers were used in the PCR. The table came from immunoSEQ multiplex PCR; TCRdb's copy has only in-frame clones and leaves some out. The repertoire consists of more than 95,000 clones, with under 85% occurring once and the leading ten covering over 7%. Sequenced: PBMCs. The source is a woman aged 35 to 49 in good health and CMV-seropositive.

This chain uses TRBV11-3 with TRBJ2-1, with 7 positions matching TRBD1. CDR1 is SGHNT and CDR2 is YENEEA in the germline V gene. The CDR3 covers 14 residues. J gave up 3 bases and V 2 bases, and 1 base lay outside the gene matches. CDR3 nucleotides: TGTGCCAGCAGCTTATGGACAGGCTACAATGAGCAGTTCTTC. Translation gives CASSLWTGYNEQFF.

The CDR3 here is CASSPFSSASSYNEQFF. CDR3 nucleotides: TGTGCCAGCTCACCGTTTTCGTCTGCGAGCTCCTACAATGAGCAGTTCTTC. The rearrangement uses TRBV18 and TRBJ2-1, with D uncertain. V was trimmed by 3 bases and J by 0 bases, leaving 15 bases between them. The CDR3 runs to 17 residues. Germline V gene sequence: CDR1 KGHSH, CDR2 LQKENI.

The rearrangement links TRBV12-5 to TRBJ2-5, with 8 bases lining up with TRBD1. The germline V gene encodes CDR1 LGHNT and CDR2 FRNRAP. V gave up 3 bases and J gave up 1 base; unmatched junction bases: 13. The CDR3 has 18 amino acids. CDR3 residues: CASGFGQGAFRVQETQYF. Here the CDR3 DNA reads TGTGCTAGTGGTTTTGGGCAGGGGGCTTTTCGGGTCCAAGAGACCCAGTACTTC.

The V and J genes are TRBV7-9 and TRBJ2-7; D perhaps matches TRBD1 (6 bases). Trimming took 6 bases from V and 0 from J, leaving 9 bases between them. The CDR3 sequence is 13 residues long. CDR1 is SEHNR and CDR2 is FQNEAQ in the germline V gene (reference sequence). CDR3 sequence reads: CASRWDTSYEQYF. CDR3 in DNA: TGTGCCAGCAGGTGGGACACCTCCTACGAGCAGTACTTC.

This chain joins TRBV7-9 and TRBJ2-7; D may be TRBD1 (6 bases). Deletions cut 6 bases from V and 4 bases from J, with 13 bases between. The CDR3 length is 13 residues. Germline values: CDR1 SEHNR, CDR2 FQNEAQ (reference sequence). The CDR3 region is CASSRGTPYEQYF. In DNA, the CDR3 is TGTGCCAGCAGTCGAGGGACACCTTACGAGCAGTACTTC. The variable domain in full, with the rest retrieved from reference TRBV7-9 and TRBJ2-7, is DTGVSQNPRHKITKRGQNVTFRCDPISEHNRLYWYRQTLGQGPEFLTYFQNEAQLEKSRLLSDRFSAERPKGSFSTLEIQRTEQGDSAMYLCASSRGTPYEQYFGPGTRLTVT.